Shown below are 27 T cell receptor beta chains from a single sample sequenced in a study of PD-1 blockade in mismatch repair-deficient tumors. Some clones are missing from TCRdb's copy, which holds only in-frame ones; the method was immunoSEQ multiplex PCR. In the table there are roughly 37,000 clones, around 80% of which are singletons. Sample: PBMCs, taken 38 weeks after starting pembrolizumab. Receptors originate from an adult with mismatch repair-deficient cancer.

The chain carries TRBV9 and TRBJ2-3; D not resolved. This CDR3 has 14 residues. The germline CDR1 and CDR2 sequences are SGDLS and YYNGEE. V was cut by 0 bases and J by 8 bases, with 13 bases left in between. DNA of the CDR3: TGTGCCAGCAGCGTAGATCTTTCGACTGGTACGCAGTATTTT. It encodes CASSVDLSTGTQYF. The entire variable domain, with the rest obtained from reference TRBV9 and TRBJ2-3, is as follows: DSGVTQTPKHLITATGQRVTLRCSPRSGDLSVYWYQQSLDQGLQFLIQYYNGEERAKGNILERFSAQQFPDLHSELNLSSLELGDSALYFCASSVDLSTGTQYFGPGTRLTVL.

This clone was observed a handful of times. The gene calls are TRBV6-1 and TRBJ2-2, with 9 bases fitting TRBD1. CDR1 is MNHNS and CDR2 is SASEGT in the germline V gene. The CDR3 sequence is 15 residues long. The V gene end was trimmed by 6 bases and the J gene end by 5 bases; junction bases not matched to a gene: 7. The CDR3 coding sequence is TGTGCCAGCAGAAACAGGGGGCGAAGAACCGGGGAGCTGTTTTTT. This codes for CASRNRGRRTGELFF.

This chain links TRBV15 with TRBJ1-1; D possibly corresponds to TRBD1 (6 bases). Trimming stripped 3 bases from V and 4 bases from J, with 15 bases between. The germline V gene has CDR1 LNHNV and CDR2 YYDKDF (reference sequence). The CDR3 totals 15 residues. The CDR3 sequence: CATSRGGGAFTEAFF. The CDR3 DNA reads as TGTGCCACCAGCAGGGGCGGGGGCGCTTTCACTGAAGCTTTCTTT.

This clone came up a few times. In nucleotides, the CDR3 is TGCGCCAGCAGCTCCCGGGACAGGCCCTATGGCTACACCTTC. It codes for CASSSRDRPYGYTF. The chain combines TRBV5-1 with TRBJ1-2; 8 positions agree with TRBD1. The length of the CDR3 is 14 residues. Germline CDR1 and CDR2: SGHRS and YFSETQ. J gave up 4 bases and V 3 bases, and 5 bases lay outside the gene matches.

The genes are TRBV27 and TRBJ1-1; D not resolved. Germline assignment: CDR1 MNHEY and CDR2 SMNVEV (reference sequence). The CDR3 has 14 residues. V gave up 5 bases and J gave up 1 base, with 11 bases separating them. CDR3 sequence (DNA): TGTGCCAGCAGTCCCTCGCGATCGAACACTGAAGCTTTCTTT. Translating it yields CASSPSRSNTEAFF.

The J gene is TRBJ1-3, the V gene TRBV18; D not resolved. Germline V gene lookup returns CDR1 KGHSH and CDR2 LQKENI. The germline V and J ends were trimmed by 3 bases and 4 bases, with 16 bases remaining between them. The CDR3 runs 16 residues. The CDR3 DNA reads TGTGCCAGCTCACCGGTCTCCCACATAAACGGAAACACCATATATTTT. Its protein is CASSPVSHINGNTIYF. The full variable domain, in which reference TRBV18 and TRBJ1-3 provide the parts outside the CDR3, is NAGVMQNPRHLVRRRGQEARLRCSPMKGHSHVYWYRQLPEEGLKFMVYLQKENIIDESGMPKERFSAEFPKEGPSILRIQQVVRGDSAAYFCASSPVSHINGNTIYFGEGSWLTVV.

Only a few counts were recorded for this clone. CDR3 in DNA: TGTGCCAGCAGAAGAGACAGGGTTCGACTGTTTTTT. This gives the protein CASRRDRVRLFF. The J gene is TRBJ1-4, the V gene TRBV2; TRBD1 matches 7 bases. CDR3 length equals 12 residues. The germline V gene has CDR1 SNHLY and CDR2 FYNNEI. V was pared by 6 bases and J by 13 bases, with 8 bases of the junction left unmatched.

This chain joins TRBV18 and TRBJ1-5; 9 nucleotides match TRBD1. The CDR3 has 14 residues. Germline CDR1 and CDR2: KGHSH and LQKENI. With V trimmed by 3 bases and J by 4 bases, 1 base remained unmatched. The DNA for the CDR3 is TGTGCCAGCTCACCCGACAGGGGGAATCAGCCCCAGCATTTT. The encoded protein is CASSPDRGNQPQHF.

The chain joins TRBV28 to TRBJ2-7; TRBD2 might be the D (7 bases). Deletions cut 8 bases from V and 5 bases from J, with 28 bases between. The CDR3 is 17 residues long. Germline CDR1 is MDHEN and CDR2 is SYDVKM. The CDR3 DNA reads TGTGCCAGCTTCTCCAACGGTCGGGGGGCCTTTATCCACGAGCAGTACTTC. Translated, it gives CASFSNGRGAFIHEQYF.

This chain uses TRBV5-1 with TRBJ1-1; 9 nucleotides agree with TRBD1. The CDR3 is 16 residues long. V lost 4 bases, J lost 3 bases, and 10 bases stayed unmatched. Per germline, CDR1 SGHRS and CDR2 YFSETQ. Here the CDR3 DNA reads TGCGCCAGCAGCACGAGGGGGGACAGGGTTGACACTGAAGCTTTCTTT. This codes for CASSTRGDRVDTEAFF.

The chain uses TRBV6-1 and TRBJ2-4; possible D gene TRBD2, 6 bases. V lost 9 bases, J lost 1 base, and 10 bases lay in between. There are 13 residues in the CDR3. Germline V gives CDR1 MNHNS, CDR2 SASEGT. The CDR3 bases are TGTGCCAGTTCGGACTATGCCAAAAACATTCAGTACTTC. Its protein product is CASSDYAKNIQYF.

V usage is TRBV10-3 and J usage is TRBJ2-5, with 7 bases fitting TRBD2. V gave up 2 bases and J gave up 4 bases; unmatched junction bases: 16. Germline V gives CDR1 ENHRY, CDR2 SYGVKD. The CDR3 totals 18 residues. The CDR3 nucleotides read TGTGCCATCAGTGAGACCCAGACGGGAGGAACCAAACGAGAGACCCAGTACTTC. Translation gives CAISETQTGGTKRETQYF.

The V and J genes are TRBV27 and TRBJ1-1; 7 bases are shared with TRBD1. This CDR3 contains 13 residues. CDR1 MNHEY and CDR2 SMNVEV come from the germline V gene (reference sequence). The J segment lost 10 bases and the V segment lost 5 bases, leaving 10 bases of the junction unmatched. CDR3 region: CASSTKRQGRAFF. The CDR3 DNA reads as TGTGCCAGCAGTACTAAGAGACAGGGACGAGCTTTCTTT.

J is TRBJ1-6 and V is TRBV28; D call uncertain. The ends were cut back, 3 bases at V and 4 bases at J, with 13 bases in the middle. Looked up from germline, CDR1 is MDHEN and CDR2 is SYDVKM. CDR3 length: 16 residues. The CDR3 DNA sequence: TGTGCCAGCAGTTTGGGGAGAGCCCCGTATAATTCACCCCTCCACTTT. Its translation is CASSLGRAPYNSPLHF.

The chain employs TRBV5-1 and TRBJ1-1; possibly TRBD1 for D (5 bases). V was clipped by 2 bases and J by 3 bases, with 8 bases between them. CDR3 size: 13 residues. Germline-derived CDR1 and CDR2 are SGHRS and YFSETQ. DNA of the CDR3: TGCGCCAGCAGCTTAGGAGGGGACACTGAAGCTTTCTTT. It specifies CASSLGGDTEAFF.

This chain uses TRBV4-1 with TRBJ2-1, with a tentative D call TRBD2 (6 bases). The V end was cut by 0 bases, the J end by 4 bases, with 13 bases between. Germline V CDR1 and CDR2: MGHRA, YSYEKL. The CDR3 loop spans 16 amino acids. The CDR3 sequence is CASSQDISGSYNEQFF. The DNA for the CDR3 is TGCGCCAGCAGCCAAGATATTAGCGGAAGTTACAATGAGCAGTTCTTC.

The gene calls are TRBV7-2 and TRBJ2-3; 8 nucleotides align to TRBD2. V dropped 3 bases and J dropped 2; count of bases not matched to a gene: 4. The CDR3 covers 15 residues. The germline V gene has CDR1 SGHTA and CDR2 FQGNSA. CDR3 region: CASSFASGYTDTQYF. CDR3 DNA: TGTGCCAGCAGCTTTGCTAGCGGGTACACAGATACGCAGTATTTT.

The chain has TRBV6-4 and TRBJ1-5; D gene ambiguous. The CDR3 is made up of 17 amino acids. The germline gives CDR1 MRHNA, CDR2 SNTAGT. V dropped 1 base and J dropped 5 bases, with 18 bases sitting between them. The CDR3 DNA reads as TGTGCCAGCAGTGACTTCCTGAATCGCGGCAAATATCAGCCCCAGCATTTT. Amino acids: CASSDFLNRGKYQPQHF.

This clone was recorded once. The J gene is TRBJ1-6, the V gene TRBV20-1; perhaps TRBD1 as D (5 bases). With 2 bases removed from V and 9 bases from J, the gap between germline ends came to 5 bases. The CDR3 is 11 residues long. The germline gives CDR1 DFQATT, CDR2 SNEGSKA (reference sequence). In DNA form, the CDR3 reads TGCAGTGCTAGACAGGGTTCACCCCTCCACTTT. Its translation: CSARQGSPLHF.

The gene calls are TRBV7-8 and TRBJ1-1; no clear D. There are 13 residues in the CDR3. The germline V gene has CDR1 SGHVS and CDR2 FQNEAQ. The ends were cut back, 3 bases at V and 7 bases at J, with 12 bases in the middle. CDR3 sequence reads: CASSFFVRSEAFF. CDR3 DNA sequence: TGTGCCAGCAGCTTTTTCGTGCGGAGTGAAGCTTTCTTT.

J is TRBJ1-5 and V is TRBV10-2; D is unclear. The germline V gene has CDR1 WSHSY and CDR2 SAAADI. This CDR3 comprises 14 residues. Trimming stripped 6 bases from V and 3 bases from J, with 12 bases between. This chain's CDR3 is CASSPQNFNQPQHF. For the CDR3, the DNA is TGCGCCAGCAGCCCACAGAACTTCAATCAGCCCCAGCATTTT.

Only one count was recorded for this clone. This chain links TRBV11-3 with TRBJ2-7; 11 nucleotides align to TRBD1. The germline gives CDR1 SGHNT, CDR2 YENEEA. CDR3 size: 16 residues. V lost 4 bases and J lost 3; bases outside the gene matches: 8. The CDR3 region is CASSSLMGTGGYEQYF. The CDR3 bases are TGTGCCAGCAGCTCATTAATGGGGACAGGGGGCTACGAGCAGTACTTC.

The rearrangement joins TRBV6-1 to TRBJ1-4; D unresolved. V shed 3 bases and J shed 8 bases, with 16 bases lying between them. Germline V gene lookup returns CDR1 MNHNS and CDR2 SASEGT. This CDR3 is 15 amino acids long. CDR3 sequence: CASSESRRVVEKLFF. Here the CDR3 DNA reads TGTGCCAGCAGTGAGAGTCGGAGGGTTGTGGAAAAACTGTTTTTT.

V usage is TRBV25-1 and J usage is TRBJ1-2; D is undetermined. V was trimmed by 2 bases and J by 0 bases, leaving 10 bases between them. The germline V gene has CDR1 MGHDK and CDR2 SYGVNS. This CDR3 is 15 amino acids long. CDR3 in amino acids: CASSEGSGSNYGYTF. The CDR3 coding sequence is TGTGCCAGCAGTGAAGGATCCGGGTCTAACTATGGCTACACCTTC.

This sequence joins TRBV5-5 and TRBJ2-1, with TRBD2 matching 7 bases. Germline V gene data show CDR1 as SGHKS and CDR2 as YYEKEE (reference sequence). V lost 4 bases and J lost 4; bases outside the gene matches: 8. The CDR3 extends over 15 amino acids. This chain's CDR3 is CASSQSGTTYNEQFF. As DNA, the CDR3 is TGTGCCAGCAGCCAATCCGGGACTACTTACAATGAGCAGTTCTTC.

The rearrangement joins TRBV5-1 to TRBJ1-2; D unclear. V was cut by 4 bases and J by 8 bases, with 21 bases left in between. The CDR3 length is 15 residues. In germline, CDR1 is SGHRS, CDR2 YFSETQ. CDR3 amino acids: CASSPRPEVAGGYTF. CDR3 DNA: TGCGCCAGCAGCCCCCGGCCCGAGGTGGCGGGCGGCTACACCTTC.

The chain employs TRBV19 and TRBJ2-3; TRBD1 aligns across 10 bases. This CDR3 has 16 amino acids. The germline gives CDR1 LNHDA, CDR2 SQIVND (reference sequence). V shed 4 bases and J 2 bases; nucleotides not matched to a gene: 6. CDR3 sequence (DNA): TGTGCCAGTAGTACCAGGACAGGGGGTTCCACAGATACGCAGTATTTT. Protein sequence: CASSTRTGGSTDTQYF.